Detailed here is one T cell receptor beta chain. This entry comes from a study of blood T cell repertoires in COVID-19. As for the study in general: PBMCs, B-cell-depleted T cells, or T cells provided the cDNA or gDNA that made up the material.

Germline CDR1 is GTSNPN and CDR2 is SVGIG (reference sequence). V dropped 0 bases and J dropped 6 bases, with 14 bases sitting between them. The length of the CDR3 is 15 residues. In the original processing: It was from reference gene primer amplification that nucleated cell counts were estimated. Assay used: immunoSEQ multiplex PCR; TCRdb lists only in-frame clones, some missing. That table gives V, J and clone size, and the DNA gave D and trimming. The repertoire has under 150,000 clones, over 80% of them found once; the top ten carry about 4.8%. The specimen was peripheral blood. The TCR sequence derives from a woman aged 45-59 years with acute or convalescent COVID-19. The V and J genes are TRBV30 and TRBJ2-2; tentatively, D is TRBD2 (6 bases). The CDR3 DNA is TGTGCCTGGAGTGTGGAGGGATTGGTCGCCGGGGAGCTGTTTTTT. The encoded protein is CAWSVEGLVAGELFF.